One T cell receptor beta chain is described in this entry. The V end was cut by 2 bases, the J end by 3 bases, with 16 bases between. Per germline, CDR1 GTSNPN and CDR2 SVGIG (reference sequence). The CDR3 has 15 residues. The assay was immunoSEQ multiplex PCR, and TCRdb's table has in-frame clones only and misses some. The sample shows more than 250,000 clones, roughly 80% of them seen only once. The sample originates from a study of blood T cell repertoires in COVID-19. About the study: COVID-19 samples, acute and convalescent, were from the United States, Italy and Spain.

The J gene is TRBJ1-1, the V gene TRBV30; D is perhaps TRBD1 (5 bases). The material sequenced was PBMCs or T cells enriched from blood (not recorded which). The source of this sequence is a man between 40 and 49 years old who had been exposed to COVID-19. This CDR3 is CAWSNFQGGDTEAFF. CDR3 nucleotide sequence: TGTGCCTGGAGTAACTTCCAGGGAGGCGACACTGAAGCTTTCTTT.